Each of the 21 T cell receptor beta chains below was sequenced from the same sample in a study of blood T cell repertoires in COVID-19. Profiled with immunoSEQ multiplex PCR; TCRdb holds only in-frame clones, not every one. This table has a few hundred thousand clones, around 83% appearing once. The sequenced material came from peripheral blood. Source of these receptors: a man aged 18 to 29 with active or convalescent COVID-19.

The CDR3 sequence is CASSPDSYTEAFF. The DNA for the CDR3 is TGTGCCAGCTCACCAGACAGCTACACTGAAGCTTTCTTT. This chain connects TRBV18 to TRBJ1-1, with TRBD1 as a possible D gene (5 bases). CDR3 size: 13 residues. Germline CDR1 is KGHSH and CDR2 is LQKENI. V lost 2 bases to trimming and J lost 3 bases, with 7 bases between them.

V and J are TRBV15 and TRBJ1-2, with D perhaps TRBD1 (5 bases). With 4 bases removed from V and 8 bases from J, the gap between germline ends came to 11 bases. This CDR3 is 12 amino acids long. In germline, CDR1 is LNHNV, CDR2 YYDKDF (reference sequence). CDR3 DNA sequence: TGTGCCACCAGCAAAAGATCAGGGGGCTACACCTTC. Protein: CATSKRSGGYTF.

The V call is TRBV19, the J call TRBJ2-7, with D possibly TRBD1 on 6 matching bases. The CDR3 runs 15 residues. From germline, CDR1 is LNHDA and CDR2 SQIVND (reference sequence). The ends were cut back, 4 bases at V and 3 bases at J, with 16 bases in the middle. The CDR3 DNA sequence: TGTGCCAGTAGTACCGAGACAGGTTCCCTCTACGAGCAGTACTTC. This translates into CASSTETGSLYEQYF.

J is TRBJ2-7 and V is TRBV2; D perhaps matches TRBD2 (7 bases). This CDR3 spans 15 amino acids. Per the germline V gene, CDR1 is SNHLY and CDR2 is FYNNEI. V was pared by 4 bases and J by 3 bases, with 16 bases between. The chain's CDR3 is CASSVSGGAFYEQYF. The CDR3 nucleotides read TGTGCCAGCAGTGTCTCTGGGGGGGCTTTCTACGAGCAGTACTTC.

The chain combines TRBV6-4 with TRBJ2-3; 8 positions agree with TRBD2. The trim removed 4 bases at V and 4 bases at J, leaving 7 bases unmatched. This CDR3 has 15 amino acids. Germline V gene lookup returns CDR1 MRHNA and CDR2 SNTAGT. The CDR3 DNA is TGTGCCAGCAGTGTAACGGGGGGGCCCTCAGATACGCAGTATTTT. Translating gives CASSVTGGPSDTQYF.

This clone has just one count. The CDR3 protein is CASSLAATYEQYF. The CDR3 bases are TGTGCCAGCAGCTTAGCAGCTACCTACGAGCAGTACTTC. V is TRBV7-2 and J is TRBJ2-7; D is unclear. With 0 bases removed from V and 2 bases from J, the gap between germline ends came to 5 bases. Germline CDR1 reads SGHTA; CDR2 reads FQGNSA. The CDR3 runs to 13 residues.

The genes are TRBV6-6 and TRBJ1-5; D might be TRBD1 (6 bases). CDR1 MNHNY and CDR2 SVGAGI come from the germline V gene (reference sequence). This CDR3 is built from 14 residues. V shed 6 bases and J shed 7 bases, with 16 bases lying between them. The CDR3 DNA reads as TGTGCCAGCAGGGGGGCGGGAGGCTGGCAGCCCCAGCATTTT. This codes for CASRGAGGWQPQHF.

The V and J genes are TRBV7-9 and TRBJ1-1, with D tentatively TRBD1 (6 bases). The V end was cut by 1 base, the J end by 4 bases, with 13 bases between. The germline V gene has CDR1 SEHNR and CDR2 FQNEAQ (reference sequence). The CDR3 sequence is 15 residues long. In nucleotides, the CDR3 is TGTGCCAGCAGCTTAGATCAGGGGCGAGCCACTGAAGCTTTCTTT. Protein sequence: CASSLDQGRATEAFF.

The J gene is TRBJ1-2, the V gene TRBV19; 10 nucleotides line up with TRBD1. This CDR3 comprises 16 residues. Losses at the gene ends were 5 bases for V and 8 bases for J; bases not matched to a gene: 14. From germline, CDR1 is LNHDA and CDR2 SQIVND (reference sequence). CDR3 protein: CASSAAPGQGRGGYTF. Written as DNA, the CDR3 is TGTGCCAGTAGTGCGGCTCCGGGACAGGGGAGAGGAGGCTACACCTTC.

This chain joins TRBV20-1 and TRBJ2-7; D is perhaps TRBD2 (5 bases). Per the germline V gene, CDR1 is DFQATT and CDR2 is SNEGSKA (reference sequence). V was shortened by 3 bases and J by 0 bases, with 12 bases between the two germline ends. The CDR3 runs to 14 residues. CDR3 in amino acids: CSASLPGVSYEQYF. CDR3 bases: TGCAGTGCTAGTCTTCCCGGGGTCTCCTACGAGCAGTACTTC.

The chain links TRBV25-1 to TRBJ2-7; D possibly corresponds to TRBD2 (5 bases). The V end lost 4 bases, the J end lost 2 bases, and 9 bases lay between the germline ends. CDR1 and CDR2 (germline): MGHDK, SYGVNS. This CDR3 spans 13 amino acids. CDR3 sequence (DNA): TGTGCCAGCAGTGTTGACGGGACCTACGAGCAGTACTTC. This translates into CASSVDGTYEQYF.

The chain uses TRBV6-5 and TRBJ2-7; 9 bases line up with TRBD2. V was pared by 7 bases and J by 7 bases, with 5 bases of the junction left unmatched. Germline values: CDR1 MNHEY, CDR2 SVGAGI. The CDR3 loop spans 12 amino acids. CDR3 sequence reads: CASKRLADEQYF. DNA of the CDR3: TGTGCCAGCAAGAGACTAGCGGATGAGCAGTACTTC.

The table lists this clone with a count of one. CDR3 DNA: TGTGCCCCGGGGGTTAGGGGTTCGAACACCGGGGAGCTGTTTTTT. It yields the protein CAPGVRGSNTGELFF. This chain joins TRBV7-9 and TRBJ2-2; D is perhaps TRBD2 (6 bases). Trimming shortened V by 11 bases and J by 0 bases, and 16 bases separated the two germline ends. Germline V gene data show CDR1 as SEHNR and CDR2 as FQNEAQ (reference sequence). The CDR3 covers 15 residues.

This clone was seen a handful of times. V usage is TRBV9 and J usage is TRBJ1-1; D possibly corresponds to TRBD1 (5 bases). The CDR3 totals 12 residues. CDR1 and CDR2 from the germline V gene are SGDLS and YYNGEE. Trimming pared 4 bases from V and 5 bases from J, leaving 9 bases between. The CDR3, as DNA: TGTGCCAGCAGCAGGGGTACGACTGAAGCTTTCTTT. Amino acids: CASSRGTTEAFF.

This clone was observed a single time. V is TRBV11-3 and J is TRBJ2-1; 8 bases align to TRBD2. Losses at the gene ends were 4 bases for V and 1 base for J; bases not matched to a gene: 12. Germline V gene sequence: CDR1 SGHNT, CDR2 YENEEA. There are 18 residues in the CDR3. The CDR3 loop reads CASSSYRNGRASYNEQFF. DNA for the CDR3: TGTGCCAGCAGCTCCTACCGGAACGGGAGGGCGTCCTACAATGAGCAGTTCTTC.

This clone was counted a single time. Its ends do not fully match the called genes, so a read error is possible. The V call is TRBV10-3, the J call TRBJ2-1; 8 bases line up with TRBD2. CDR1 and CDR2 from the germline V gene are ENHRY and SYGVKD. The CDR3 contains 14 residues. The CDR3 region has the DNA TGTGCCATCAGGGAGTCGAGCGGGAGTGGTGAGCAGTTCTTC. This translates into CAIRESSGSGEQFF.

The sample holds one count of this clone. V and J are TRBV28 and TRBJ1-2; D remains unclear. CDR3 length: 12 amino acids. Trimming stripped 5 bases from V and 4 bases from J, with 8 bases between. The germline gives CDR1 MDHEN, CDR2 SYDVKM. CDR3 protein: CASSTRTYGYTF. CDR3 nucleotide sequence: TGTGCCAGCAGTACGCGAACCTATGGCTACACCTTC.

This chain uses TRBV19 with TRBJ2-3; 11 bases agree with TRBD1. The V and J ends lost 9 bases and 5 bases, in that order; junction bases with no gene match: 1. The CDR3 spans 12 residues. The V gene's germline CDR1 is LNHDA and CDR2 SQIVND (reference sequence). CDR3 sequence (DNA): TGTGCCAGCGGGACAGGGGGAGATACGCAGTATTTT. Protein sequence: CASGTGGDTQYF.

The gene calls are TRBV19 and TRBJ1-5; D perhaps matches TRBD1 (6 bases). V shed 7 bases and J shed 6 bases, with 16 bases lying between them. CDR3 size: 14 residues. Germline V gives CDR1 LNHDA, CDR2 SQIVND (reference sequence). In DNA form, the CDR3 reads TGTGCCAGTACCCCGGGTGGGGGCGTTCAGCCCCAGCATTTT. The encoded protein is CASTPGGGVQPQHF. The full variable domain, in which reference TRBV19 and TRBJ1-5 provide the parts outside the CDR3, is DGGITQSPKYLFRKEGQNVTLSCEQNLNHDAMYWYRQDPGQGLRLIYYSQIVNDFQKGDIAEGYSVSREKKESFPLTVTSAQKNPTAFYLCASTPGGGVQPQHFGDGTRLSIL.

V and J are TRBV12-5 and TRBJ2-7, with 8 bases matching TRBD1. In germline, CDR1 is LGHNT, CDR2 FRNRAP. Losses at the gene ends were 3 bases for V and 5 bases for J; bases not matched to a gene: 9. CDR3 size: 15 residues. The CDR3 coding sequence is TGTGCTAGTGGTTTCAAGGACAGGGAAGTTGACGAGCAGTACTTC. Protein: CASGFKDREVDEQYF.

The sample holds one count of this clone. CDR3 DNA: TGCAGCGCCTCCGAGGGCTCAACCTCCTACGAGCAGTACTTC. Translated: CSASEGSTSYEQYF. This rearrangement joins TRBV29-1 to TRBJ2-7, with a possible D match to TRBD2 (5 bases). The germline V gene encodes CDR1 SQVTM and CDR2 ANQGSEA. Trimming pared 7 bases from V and 0 bases from J, leaving 16 bases between. CDR3 length: 14 amino acids.